The 15 T cell receptor beta chains listed next were all sequenced from one sample in a study of T cells after yellow fever vaccination. TCRdb re-called the 5' RACE reads with MiXCR, one entry per CDR3 protein. The sample records roughly 120,000 distinct CDR3 sequences, roughly 7.9% being singletons. The sample was CD4+ T cells sorted from PBMCs, taken roughly 46 days after the first yellow fever vaccination. The receptors originated from a man between 18 and 35 years old who received the YFV17D yellow fever vaccine.

Only one count was recorded for this clonotype. A much larger clone sits a single nucleotide away, making a read error possible. The chain has TRBV4-1 and TRBJ2-2; 12 bases match TRBD2. The CDR3 runs 18 residues. The V segment lost 1 base and the J segment 4 bases; nucleotides outside the gene matches: 7. Germline V gene sequence: CDR1 MGHRA, CDR2 YSYEKL. Here the CDR3 DNA reads TGCGCCAGCAGCCAAGGACTAGCGGGGGCCCCAAGCACCGGGGAGCTGTTTTTT. Protein: CASSQGLAGAPSTGELFF.

This clonotype showed up many times. This chain links TRBV12-3 or TRBV12-4 with TRBJ2-5; the D gene could be TRBD1 or TRBD2 (5 bases each). Trimming took 3 bases from V and 3 from J, leaving 8 bases between them. The CDR3 has 13 residues. In DNA, the CDR3 is TGTGCCAGCAGTTTCGGGGCCAAAGAGACCCAGTACTTC. Its translation is CASSFGAKETQYF.

This clonotype was seen ten or more times. The chain uses TRBV5-1 and TRBJ2-3; TRBD2 aligns across 11 bases. This CDR3 is 16 amino acids long. In germline, CDR1 is SGHRS, CDR2 YFSETQ. Trimming removed 0 bases from V and 9 bases from J; junction bases left unmatched: 9. This CDR3 is CASSLDIAGGPETQYF. The CDR3 coding sequence is TGCGCCAGCAGCTTGGATATAGCGGGGGGGCCTGAGACGCAGTATTTT.

This clonotype has just a few counts. V usage is TRBV4-3 and J usage is TRBJ2-3; 7 nucleotides align to TRBD1. With 5 bases clipped from V and 2 bases from J, the junction kept 4 bases outside the gene matches. Per the germline V gene, CDR1 is LGHNA and CDR2 is YSLEER. This CDR3 region has 14 residues. CDR3 sequence (DNA): TGCGCCAGCAGCGCGGACAGGTTCACAGATACGCAGTATTTT. Translated, it gives CASSADRFTDTQYF.

There are many counts of this clonotype. V gene TRBV6-2 or TRBV6-3 combines with J gene TRBJ1-2, with D possibly matching TRBD1 (5 bases). V lost 7 bases to trimming and J lost 0 bases, with 15 bases between them. CDR1 and CDR2 (germline): MNHEY, SVGEGT. This CDR3 region has 15 residues. Written as DNA, the CDR3 is TGTGCCAGCAACTCAGACAGCCAGACTAACTATGGCTACACCTTC. Amino acids: CASNSDSQTNYGYTF.

This clonotype was seen repeatedly, ten times or more. The CDR3 nucleotides read TGCAGTGCCATTAGTGCGGGACAGGGGGGGATCGAGCAGTACTTC. Translation: CSAISAGQGGIEQYF. This chain uses TRBV20-1 with TRBJ2-7; 11 bases align to TRBD1. This CDR3 has 15 amino acids. Unmatched junction bases numbered 13, after V lost 6 bases and J lost 6 bases. Germline CDR1 DFQATT, CDR2 SNEGSKA (reference sequence).

This clonotype was observed many times. This chain links TRBV5-1 with TRBJ2-2, with D uncertain. Germline V gene lookup returns CDR1 SGHRS and CDR2 YFSETQ. V lost 4 bases, J lost 5 bases, and 12 bases lay in between. This CDR3 spans 14 amino acids. CDR3 in DNA: TGCGCCAGCAGCCTCGCCTATAAAACCGGGGAGCTGTTTTTT. Protein: CASSLAYKTGELFF.

This clonotype was recorded at least ten times. The chain employs TRBV20-1 and TRBJ2-3; D is unclear. CDR1 is DFQATT, CDR2 SNEGSKA, per germline (reference sequence). Trimming shortened V by 5 bases and J by 2 bases, and 14 bases separated the two germline ends. This CDR3 is built from 14 residues. CDR3 loop: CSARRASATDTQYF. Written as DNA, the CDR3 is TGCAGTGCTCGTAGAGCGTCTGCCACAGATACGCAGTATTTT.

This clonotype was recorded at least ten times. The chain carries TRBV5-1 and TRBJ2-7; TRBD1 agrees at 8 bases. J was trimmed by 0 bases and V by 5 bases; bases with no gene match: 4. CDR1 SGHRS and CDR2 YFSETQ come from the germline V gene. The CDR3 sequence is 14 residues long. In DNA, the CDR3 is TGCGCCAGCAGTCGTACAGGGGGCTCCTACGAGCAGTACGTC. Translating it yields CASSRTGGSYEQYV.

Ten or more counts support this clonotype. The chain combines TRBV29-1 with TRBJ1-5; tentatively, D is TRBD1 (5 bases). Germline V gene sequence: CDR1 SQVTM, CDR2 ANQGSEA. Trimming shortened V by 4 bases and J by 3 bases, and 10 bases separated the two germline ends. The CDR3 runs to 13 residues. Here the CDR3 DNA reads TGCAGCGTTGGAAGGGGAGACAATCAGCCCCAGCATTTT. Its translation: CSVGRGDNQPQHF.

Many counts were recorded for this clonotype. The chain combines TRBV7-3 with TRBJ2-1; D is unclear. Germline V lookup: CDR1 SGHTA, CDR2 FQGTGA. The CDR3 extends over 14 amino acids. Deletions cut 3 bases from V and 2 bases from J, with 8 bases between. The CDR3 nucleotides read TGTGCCAGCAGCTTGGACGGCCCCTACAATGAGCAGTTCTTC. Translating it yields CASSLDGPYNEQFF.

In its sample, this clonotype was seen a few times. The chain employs TRBV12-5 and TRBJ2-3; 7 bases line up with TRBD1. Germline CDR1 reads LGHNT; CDR2 reads FRNRAP. This CDR3 contains 15 residues. Trimming removed 1 base from V and 6 bases from J; junction bases left unmatched: 7. In DNA form, the CDR3 reads TGTGCTAGTGGTTTGGCCGGGACCAGGGGGGATACGCAGTATTTT. Its translation is CASGLAGTRGDTQYF.

Remarks on this clonotype: A much larger clone is a single base away; this may be a read error. This chain joins TRBV6-5 and TRBJ1-1, with D hard to call. The CDR3 totals 15 residues. The germline V gene has CDR1 MNHEY and CDR2 SVGAGI. Trimming stripped 0 bases from V and 6 bases from J, with 14 bases between. The CDR3 loop is CASSYSIGTSSEAFF. The CDR3 nucleotides are TGTGCCAGCAGTTACTCGATAGGAACCTCCTCTGAAGCTTTCTTT.

This clonotype appeared many times. V is TRBV6-6 and J is TRBJ1-1, with D hard to call. Trimming cost V 3 bases and J 6 bases, with 5 bases left between them. Per the germline V gene, CDR1 is MNHNY and CDR2 is SVGAGI (reference sequence). The CDR3 covers 11 residues. The CDR3 coding sequence is TGTGCCAGCAGTTATTATGCTGAAGCTTTCTTT. Its protein is CASSYYAEAFF.

The chain joins TRBV2 to TRBJ2-2; maybe TRBD1 (5 bases). Germline V gene lookup returns CDR1 SNHLY and CDR2 FYNNEI. The CDR3 is 13 residues long. V was trimmed by 7 bases and J by 4 bases, leaving 10 bases between them. The CDR3 spells CASKGSATGELFF. In DNA, the CDR3 is TGTGCCAGCAAGGGGTCCGCCACCGGGGAGCTGTTTTTT.